This T cell receptor beta chain comes out of a study of type 1 regulatory T cells. Study details: T-allo10 is an in vitro-generated, Tr1-enriched CD4 T cell product specific for alloantigen.

MiXCR, run by TCRdb on the reads, gives a single entry per CDR3 protein. The sample records some 89,000 distinct CDR3 sequences, 25% to 40% being singletons. Germline-derived CDR1 and CDR2 are SGHRS and YFSETQ. CDR3 length equals 15 residues. Trimming pared 1 base from V and 3 bases from J, leaving 11 bases between. The sequence derives from a human donor in good health. The chain uses TRBV5-1 and TRBJ2-1; D is unresolved. The material sequenced was CD4+ T cells, either the whole sample or a sorted fraction (not recorded which). CDR3 in amino acids: CASSLKDPNYNEQFF. CDR3 DNA: TGCGCCAGCAGCTTGAAGGACCCGAACTACAATGAGCAGTTCTTC.